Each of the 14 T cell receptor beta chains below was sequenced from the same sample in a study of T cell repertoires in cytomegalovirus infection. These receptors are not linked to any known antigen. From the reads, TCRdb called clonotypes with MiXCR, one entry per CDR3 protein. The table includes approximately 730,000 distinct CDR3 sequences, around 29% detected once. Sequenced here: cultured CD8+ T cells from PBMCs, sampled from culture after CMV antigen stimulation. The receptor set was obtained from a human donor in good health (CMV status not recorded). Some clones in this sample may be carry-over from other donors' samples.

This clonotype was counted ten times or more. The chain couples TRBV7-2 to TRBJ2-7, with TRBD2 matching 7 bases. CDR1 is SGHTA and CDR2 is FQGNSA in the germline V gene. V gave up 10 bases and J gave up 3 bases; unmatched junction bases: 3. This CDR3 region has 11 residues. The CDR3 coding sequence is TGTGCCACTAGGGAGGGCTACGAGCAGTACTTC. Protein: CATREGYEQYF.

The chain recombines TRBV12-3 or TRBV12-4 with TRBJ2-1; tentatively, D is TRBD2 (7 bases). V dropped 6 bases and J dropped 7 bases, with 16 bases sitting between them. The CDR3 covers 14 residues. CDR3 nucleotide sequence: TGTGCCAGCAGCTCCGGGGGGCTTCGAAATGAGCAGTTCTTC. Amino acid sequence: CASSSGGLRNEQFF.

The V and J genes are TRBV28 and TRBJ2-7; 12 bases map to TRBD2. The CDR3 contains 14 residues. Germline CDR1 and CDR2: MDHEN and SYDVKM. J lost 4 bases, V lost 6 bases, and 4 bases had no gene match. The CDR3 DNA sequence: TGTGCCAGCAGCCCCGGACTAGCGGGATACGAGCAGTACGTC. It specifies CASSPGLAGYEQYV.

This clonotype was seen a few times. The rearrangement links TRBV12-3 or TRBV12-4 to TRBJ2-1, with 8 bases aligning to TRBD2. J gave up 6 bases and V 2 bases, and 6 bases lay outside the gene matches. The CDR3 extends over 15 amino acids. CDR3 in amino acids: CASSLYAGGRNEQFF. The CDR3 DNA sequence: TGTGCCAGCAGTTTATACGCGGGGGGCCGCAATGAGCAGTTCTTC.

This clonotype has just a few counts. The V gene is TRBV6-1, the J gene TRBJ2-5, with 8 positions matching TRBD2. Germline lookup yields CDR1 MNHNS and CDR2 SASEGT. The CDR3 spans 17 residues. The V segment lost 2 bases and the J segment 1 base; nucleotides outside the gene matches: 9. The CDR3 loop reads CASSEFPAGDLQETQYF. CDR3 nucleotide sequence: TGTGCCAGCAGTGAATTCCCAGCGGGGGACCTCCAAGAGACCCAGTACTTC.

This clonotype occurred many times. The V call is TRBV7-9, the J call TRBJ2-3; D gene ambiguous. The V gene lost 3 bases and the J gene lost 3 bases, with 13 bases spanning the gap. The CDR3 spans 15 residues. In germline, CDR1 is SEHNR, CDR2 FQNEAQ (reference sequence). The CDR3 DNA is TGTGCCAGCAGCTTTTCGTTTGGGGTAACAGATACGCAGTATTTT. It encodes CASSFSFGVTDTQYF.

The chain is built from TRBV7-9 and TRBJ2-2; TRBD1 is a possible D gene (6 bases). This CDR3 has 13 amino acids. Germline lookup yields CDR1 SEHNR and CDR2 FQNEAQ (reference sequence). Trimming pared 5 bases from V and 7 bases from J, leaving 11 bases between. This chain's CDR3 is CASSRQADGELFF. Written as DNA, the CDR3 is TGTGCCAGCAGCAGACAGGCGGACGGGGAGCTGTTTTTT.

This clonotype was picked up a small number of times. The CDR3 sequence: CAISESVGDPAETQYF. In DNA form, the CDR3 reads TGTGCCATCAGTGAGTCGGTAGGGGACCCCGCGGAGACCCAGTACTTC. The chain is built from TRBV10-3 and TRBJ2-5, with D perhaps matching TRBD1 or TRBD2 (5 bases each). Germline loops: CDR1 ENHRY, CDR2 SYGVKD. The CDR3 consists of 16 residues. Trimming left V 0 bases short and J 5 bases short, with 16 bases between.

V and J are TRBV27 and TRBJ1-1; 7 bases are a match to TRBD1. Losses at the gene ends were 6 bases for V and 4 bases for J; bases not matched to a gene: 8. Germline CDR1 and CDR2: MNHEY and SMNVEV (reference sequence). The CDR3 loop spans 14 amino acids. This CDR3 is CASRPQGFVTEAFF. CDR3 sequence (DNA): TGTGCCAGCAGACCACAGGGGTTCGTCACTGAAGCTTTCTTT.

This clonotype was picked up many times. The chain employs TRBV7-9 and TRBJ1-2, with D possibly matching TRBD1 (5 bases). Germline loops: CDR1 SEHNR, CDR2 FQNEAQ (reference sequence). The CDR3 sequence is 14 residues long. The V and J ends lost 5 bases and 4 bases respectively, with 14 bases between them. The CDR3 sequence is CASSLLRDRYGYTF. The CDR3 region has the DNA TGTGCCAGCAGCCTCCTCAGGGACCGCTATGGCTACACCTTC.

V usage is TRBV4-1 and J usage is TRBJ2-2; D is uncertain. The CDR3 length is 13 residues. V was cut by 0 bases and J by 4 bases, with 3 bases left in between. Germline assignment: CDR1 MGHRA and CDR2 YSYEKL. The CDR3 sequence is CASSQDVTGELFF. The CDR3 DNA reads TGCGCCAGCAGCCAAGATGTCACCGGGGAGCTGTTTTTT.

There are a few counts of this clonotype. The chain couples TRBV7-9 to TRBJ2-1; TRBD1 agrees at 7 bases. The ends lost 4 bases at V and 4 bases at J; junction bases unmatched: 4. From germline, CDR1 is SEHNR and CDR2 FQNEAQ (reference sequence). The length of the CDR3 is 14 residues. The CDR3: CASSSGQSYNEQFF. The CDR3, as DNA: TGTGCCAGCAGCTCGGGACAGAGTTACAATGAGCAGTTCTTC.

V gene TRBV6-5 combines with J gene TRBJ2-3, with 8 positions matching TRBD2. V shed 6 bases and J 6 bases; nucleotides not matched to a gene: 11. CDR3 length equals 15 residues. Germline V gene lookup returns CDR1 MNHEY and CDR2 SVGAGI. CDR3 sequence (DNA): TGTGCCAGCAGGGAGGGCGGGGGGTACTGGGATACGCAGTATTTT. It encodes CASREGGGYWDTQYF.

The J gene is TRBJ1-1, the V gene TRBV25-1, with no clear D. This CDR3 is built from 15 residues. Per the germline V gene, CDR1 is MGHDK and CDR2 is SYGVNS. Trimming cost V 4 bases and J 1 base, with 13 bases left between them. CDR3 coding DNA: TGTGCCAGCAGTGGGTATAGGGTCGGGAACACTGAAGCTTTCTTT. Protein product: CASSGYRVGNTEAFF.